Listed below are T cell receptor beta chains from one sample, sequenced in a study of blood T cell repertoires in COVID-19. Assay used: immunoSEQ multiplex PCR; TCRdb lists only in-frame clones, some missing. The repertoire consists of roughly 190,000 clones, with roughly 83% occurring once and the leading ten covering roughly 3%. Sample: PBMCs or T cells enriched from blood (not recorded which). Every receptor here comes from a woman in her thirties who had recovered from COVID-19. Each CDR3 is given with its conserved first and last residue. Fields, in order: D gene, clone size, V gene, J gene, CDR3 DNA, CDR3 protein. D genes are given only for firm matches. Clone size is shown for a subset of rows, as once, few, many or a class of expanded clone.

>NA|NA|TRBV10-2|TRBJ1-2
TGCGCCAGCACTGATACCAGCTATGGCTACACCTTC
CASTDTSYGYTF
>TRBD2|NA|TRBV7-3|TRBJ2-1
TGTGCCACCTCCACAAGCGGGAGTTATGAGCAGTTCTTC
CATSTSGSYEQFF
>TRBD1|NA|TRBV24-1|TRBJ1-5
TGTGCCACCAGTGATGGGGCCACAGGGGGAATCGGGATTTATAGCAATCAGCCCCAGCATTTT
CATSDGATGGIGIYSNQPQHF
>NA|NA|TRBV30|TRBJ2-2
TGTGCCTGGAGTTCGCGAGGTAAAACCGGGGAGCTGTTTTTT
CAWSSRGKTGELFF
>NA|NA|TRBV3-1/TRBV3-2|TRBJ2-7
TGTGCCAGCAGCCAACTCCGGCGGGCTAGCTACGAGCAGTACTTC
CASSQLRRASYEQYF
>NA|NA|TRBV11-2|TRBJ1-1
TGTGCCAGCATTGGTTGGAGGTTCGGCACTGAAGCTTTCTTT
CASIGWRFGTEAFF
>TRBD2|NA|TRBV19|TRBJ2-1
TGTGCCAGTATCGGGGGGGGCCTAACCTACAATGAGCAGTTCTTC
CASIGGGLTYNEQFF
>NA|NA|TRBV12-3/TRBV12-4|TRBJ2-4
TGTGCCAGCACTAGGAGGGTTGGAAACATTCAGTACTTC
CASTRRVGNIQYF
>TRBD1|many|TRBV6-5|TRBJ1-3
TGTGCCAGCAGGACAGGGGAGAACACCATATATTTT
CASRTGENTIYF
>NA|NA|TRBV2|TRBJ1-6
TGTGCCAGCAGTGAAGTCCAGGGGACATCCCTCCACTTT
CASSEVQGTSLHF
>NA|NA|TRBV21-1|TRBJ1-1
TGTGCCAGCAGCAAAGGCAGGGAAATCTATCTGAACACTGAAGCTTTCTTT
CASSKGREIYLNTEAFF
>NA|NA|TRBV19|TRBJ2-1
TGTGCCAGTAGTATGCAAGGGGGCTCCTACAATGAGCAGTTCTTC
CASSMQGGSYNEQFF
>NA|NA|TRBV10-3|TRBJ1-1
TGTGCCATCAGTGAGACAGGTGAAGCTTTCTTT
CAISETGEAFF
>NA|NA|TRBV27|TRBJ2-1
TGTGCCAGCAGCCTGCGAGGGCGGAGCTCCTACAATGAGCAGTTCTTC
CASSLRGRSSYNEQFF
>NA|once|TRBV30|TRBJ1-1
TGTGCCTGGACATCAGACAGCCTCATGAACACTGAAGCTTTCTTT
CAWTSDSLMNTEAFF
>TRBD1|NA|TRBV11-2|TRBJ2-2
TGTGCCAGCAGCCCGGGAAACAGGGGAGCGGAGCTGTTTTTT
CASSPGNRGAELFF
>TRBD2|NA|TRBV7-9|TRBJ2-2
TGTGCCAGCAGCTTATGGCTAGCGGCCACCGGGGAGCTGTTTTTT
CASSLWLAATGELFF
>TRBD2|NA|TRBV28|TRBJ2-2
TGTGCCAGCCACCACGGGGGGGCGCGGGGCCTCGTACAGGTTCACACCGGGGAGCTGTTTTTT
CASHHGGARGLVQVHTGELFF
>TRBD1|once|TRBV5-1|TRBJ1-5
TGCGCCAGCAGCTCTACAGGGGGAGGCAATCAGCCCCAGCATTTT
CASSSTGGGNQPQHF
>NA|NA|TRBV5-1|TRBJ1-3
TGCGCCAGCAGGCAGAACTCTGGAAACACCATATATTTT
CASRQNSGNTIYF
>TRBD1|NA|TRBV19|TRBJ1-5
TGTGCCAGTAGTACACAGGGGAATCAGCCCCAGCATTTT
CASSTQGNQPQHF
>TRBD1|NA|TRBV18|TRBJ1-1
TGTGCCAGCTCACCTCAGACAGGGGTGAACACTGAAGCTTTCTTT
CASSPQTGVNTEAFF
>NA|NA|TRBV11-3|TRBJ1-3
TGTGCCAGCAGCCCGGACAGCTCTGGAAACACCATATATTTT
CASSPDSSGNTIYF
>TRBD2|once|TRBV15|TRBJ2-7
TGTGCCACCAGCAGAGATGTAAGGGGAGGGTACGAGCAGTACTTC
CATSRDVRGGYEQYF
>TRBD2|NA|TRBV28|TRBJ2-7
TGTGCCAGCAGTTTATCCGGGACTAGCGGGGCCTACGAGCAGTACTTC
CASSLSGTSGAYEQYF
>NA|NA|TRBV6-5|TRBJ1-5
TGTGCCAGCAGTTATCCGGGCCCGGAGGGCAATCAGCCCCAGCATTTT
CASSYPGPEGNQPQHF
>TRBD2|NA|TRBV2|TRBJ2-2
TGTGCCAGCAGTGAAGATCTAGCGGGGGGCAGTACCGGGGAGCTGTTTTTT
CASSEDLAGGSTGELFF
>NA|NA|TRBV5-1|TRBJ2-5
TGCGCCAGCAGGGGAGAACGGGTCTTAAAGGAGACCCAGTACTTC
CASRGERVLKETQYF
>NA|NA|TRBV6-6|TRBJ1-5
TGTGCCAGCAGTTCGACACAGGGTGAACAGCCCCAGCATTTT
CASSSTQGEQPQHF
>NA|NA|TRBV9|TRBJ2-1
TGTGCCAGCAGCCCACCCCCAGGTCCCAATGAGCAGTTCTTC
CASSPPPGPNEQFF
>NA|NA|TRBV7-6|TRBJ2-7
TGTGCCAGCAGCTCCGGGGGAAACTCCTACGAGCAGTACTTC
CASSSGGNSYEQYF
>TRBD1|NA|TRBV7-9|TRBJ1-1
TGTGCCAGCAGCATCGACAGGGGGAGTACTGAAGCTTTCTTT
CASSIDRGSTEAFF
>NA|NA|TRBV27|TRBJ1-1
TGTGCCAGCAGTTCCCCTCCGCGGGGACAAGCTTTCTTT
CASSSPPRGQAFF
>NA|NA|TRBV7-2|TRBJ2-2
TGTGCCAGCAGCTTGGAAATAGGACTATCCACCGGGGAGCTGTTTTTT
CASSLEIGLSTGELFF
>TRBD1|NA|TRBV2|TRBJ1-5
TGTGCCAGCAGGGGTAACAGGGGCGGGCAGCCCCAGCATTTT
CASRGNRGGQPQHF
>NA|NA|TRBV5-1|TRBJ2-3
TGCGCCAGCAGCTCGAGGACAGGCACAGATACGCAGTATTTT
CASSSRTGTDTQYF
>TRBD2|once|TRBV20-1|TRBJ2-5
TGCAGTGCTTCTCAAGGACTAGTGGTGTACTTC
CSASQGLVVYF
>NA|NA|TRBV18|TRBJ1-1
TGTGCCAGCTCATCCCTGGGGCCTCCTGCGGACACTGAAGCTTTCTTT
CASSSLGPPADTEAFF
>NA|NA|TRBV12-3/TRBV12-4|TRBJ1-1
TGTGCCAGCAGTGACAGAATGGAAGCTTTCTTT
CASSDRMEAFF
>NA|NA|TRBV5-1|TRBJ1-1
TGCGCCAGCAGCTTGGTTTCGGGGAACACTGAAGCTTTCTTT
CASSLVSGNTEAFF
>NA|NA|TRBV7-6|TRBJ1-6
TGTGCCAGCAGCTTAAGCCCCCAACAGACAGATTATAATTCACCCCTCCACTTT
CASSLSPQQTDYNSPLHF
>TRBD1|NA|TRBV11-2|TRBJ1-3
TGTGCCAGCAGCTTAGCCAAGACAGGGCGCTCTGGAAACACCATATATTTT
CASSLAKTGRSGNTIYF
>NA|NA|TRBV21-1|TRBJ2-3
TGTGCCAGCAGCTCCAGGGTAGATACGCAGTATTTT
CASSSRVDTQYF
>NA|NA|TRBV24-1|TRBJ1-1
TGTGCCACCTCCCCCGGGGTATTCAAAAGGGCTTTCTTT
CATSPGVFKRAFF
>NA|NA|TRBV18|TRBJ1-2
TGTGCCAGCTCACCTGAGGATCCTCAGGGTGGCTACACCTTC
CASSPEDPQGGYTF
>TRBD2|NA|TRBV9|TRBJ2-5
TGTGCCAGCAGCCCGGCATACGGACTAGCGGGGGCCTGGGCTGCGGAGACCCAGTACTTC
CASSPAYGLAGAWAAETQYF